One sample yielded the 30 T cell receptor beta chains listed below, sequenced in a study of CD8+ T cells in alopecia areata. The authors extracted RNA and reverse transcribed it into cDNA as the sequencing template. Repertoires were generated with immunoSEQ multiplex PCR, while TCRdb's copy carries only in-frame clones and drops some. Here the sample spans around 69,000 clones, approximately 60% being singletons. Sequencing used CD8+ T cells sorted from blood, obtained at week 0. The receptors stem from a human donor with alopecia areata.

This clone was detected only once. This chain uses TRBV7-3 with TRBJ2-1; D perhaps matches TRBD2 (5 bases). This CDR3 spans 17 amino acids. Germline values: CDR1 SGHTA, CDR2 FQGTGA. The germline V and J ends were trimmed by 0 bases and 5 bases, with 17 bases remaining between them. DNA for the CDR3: TGTGCCAGCAGCTTAACGGGCGTTGGCGGGTACAACAATGAGCAGTTCTTC. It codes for CASSLTGVGGYNNEQFF. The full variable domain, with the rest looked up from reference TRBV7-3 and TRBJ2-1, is GAGVSQTPSNKVTEKGKYVELRCDPISGHTALYWYRQSLGQGPEFLIYFQGTGAADDSGLPNDRFFAVRPEGSVSTLKIQRTERGDSAVYLCASSLTGVGGYNNEQFFGPGTRLTVL.

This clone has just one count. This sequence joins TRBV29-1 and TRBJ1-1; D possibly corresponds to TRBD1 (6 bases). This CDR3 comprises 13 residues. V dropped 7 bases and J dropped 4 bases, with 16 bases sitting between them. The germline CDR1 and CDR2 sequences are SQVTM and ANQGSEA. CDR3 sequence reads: CSADGGALTEAFF. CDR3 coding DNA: TGCAGCGCCGACGGGGGGGCGCTCACTGAAGCTTTCTTT.

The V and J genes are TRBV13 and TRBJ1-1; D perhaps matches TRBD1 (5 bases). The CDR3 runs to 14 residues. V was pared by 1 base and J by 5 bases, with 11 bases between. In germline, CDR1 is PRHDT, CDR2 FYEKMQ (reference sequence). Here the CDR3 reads CASSLVQGLTEAFF. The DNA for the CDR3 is TGTGCCAGCAGCTTAGTTCAGGGTTTGACTGAAGCTTTCTTT.

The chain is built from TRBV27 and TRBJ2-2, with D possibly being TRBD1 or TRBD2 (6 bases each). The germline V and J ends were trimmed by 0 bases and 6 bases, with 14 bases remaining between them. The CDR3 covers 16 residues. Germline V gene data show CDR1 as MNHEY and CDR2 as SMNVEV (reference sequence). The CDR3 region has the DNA TGTGCCAGCAGTTTATCACCGGGGGCGGAACCCGGGGAGCTGTTTTTT. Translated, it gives CASSLSPGAEPGELFF.

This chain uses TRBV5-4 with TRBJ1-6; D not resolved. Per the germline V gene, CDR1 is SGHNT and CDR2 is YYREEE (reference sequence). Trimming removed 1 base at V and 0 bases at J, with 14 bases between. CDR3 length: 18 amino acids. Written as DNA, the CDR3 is TGTGCCAGCAGCTTGATTCACGGACTAAGCTCCTATAATTCACCCCTCCACTTT. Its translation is CASSLIHGLSSYNSPLHF.

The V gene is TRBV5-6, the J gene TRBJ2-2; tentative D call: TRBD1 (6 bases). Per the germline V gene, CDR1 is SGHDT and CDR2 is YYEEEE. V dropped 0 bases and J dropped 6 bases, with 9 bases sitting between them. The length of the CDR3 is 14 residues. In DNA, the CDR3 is TGTGCCAGCAGCTTGGCAGGGGCCGCCGGGGAGCTGTTTTTT. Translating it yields CASSLAGAAGELFF.

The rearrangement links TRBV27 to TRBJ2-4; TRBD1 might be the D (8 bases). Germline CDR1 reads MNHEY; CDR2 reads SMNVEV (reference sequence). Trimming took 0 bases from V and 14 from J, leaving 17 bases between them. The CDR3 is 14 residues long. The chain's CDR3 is CASSLSPTGGEKYF. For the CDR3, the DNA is TGTGCCAGCAGTTTATCCCCCACAGGGGGGGAGAAGTACTTC.

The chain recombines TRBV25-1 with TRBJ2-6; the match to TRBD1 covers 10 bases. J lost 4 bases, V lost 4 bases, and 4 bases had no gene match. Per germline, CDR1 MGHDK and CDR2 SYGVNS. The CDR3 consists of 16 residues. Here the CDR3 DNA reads TGTGCCAGCAGTGGACAGGGGGCGAAGGGGGCCAACGTCCTGACTTTC. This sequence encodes CASSGQGAKGANVLTF.

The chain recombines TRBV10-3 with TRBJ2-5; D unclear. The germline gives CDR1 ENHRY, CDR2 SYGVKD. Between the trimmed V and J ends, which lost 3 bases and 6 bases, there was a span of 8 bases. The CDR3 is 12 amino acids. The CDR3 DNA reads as TGTGCCATCAGTGAAGCACCACAGACCCAGTACTTC. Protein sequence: CAISEAPQTQYF.

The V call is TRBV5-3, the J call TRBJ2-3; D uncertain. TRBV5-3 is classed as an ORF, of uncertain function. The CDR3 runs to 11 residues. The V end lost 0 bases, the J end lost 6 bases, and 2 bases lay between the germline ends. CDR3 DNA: TGTGCCAGAAGCTTGGAGGATACGCAGTATTTT. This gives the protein CARSLEDTQYF.

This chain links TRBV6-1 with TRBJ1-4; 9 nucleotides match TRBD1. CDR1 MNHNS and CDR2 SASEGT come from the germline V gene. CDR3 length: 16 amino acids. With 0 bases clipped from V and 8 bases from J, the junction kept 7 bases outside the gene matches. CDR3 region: CASSEAEGQGGEKLFF. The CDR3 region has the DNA TGTGCCAGCAGTGAAGCGGAGGGACAGGGAGGCGAAAAACTGTTTTTT.

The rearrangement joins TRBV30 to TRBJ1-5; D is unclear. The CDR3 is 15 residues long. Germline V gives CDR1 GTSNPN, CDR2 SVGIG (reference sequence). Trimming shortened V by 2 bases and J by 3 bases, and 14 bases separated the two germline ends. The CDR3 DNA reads TGTGCCTGGAGTCCCCGGGGAATGGACAATCAGCCCCAGCATTTT. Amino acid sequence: CAWSPRGMDNQPQHF.

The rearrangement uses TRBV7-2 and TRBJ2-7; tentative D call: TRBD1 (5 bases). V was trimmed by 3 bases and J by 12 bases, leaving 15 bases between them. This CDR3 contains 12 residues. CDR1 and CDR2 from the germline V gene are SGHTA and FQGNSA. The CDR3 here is CASSLLGQGPYF. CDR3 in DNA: TGTGCCAGCAGCTTGTTAGGTCAGGGCCCGTACTTC.

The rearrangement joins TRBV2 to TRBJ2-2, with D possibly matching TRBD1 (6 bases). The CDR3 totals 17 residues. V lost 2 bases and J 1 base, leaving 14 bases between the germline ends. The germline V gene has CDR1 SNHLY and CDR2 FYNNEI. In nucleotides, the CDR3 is TGTGCCAGCAGTGAAATTAGAAGGGGGTGGAACACCGGGGAGCTGTTTTTT. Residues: CASSEIRRGWNTGELFF. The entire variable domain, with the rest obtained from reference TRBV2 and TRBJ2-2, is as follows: EPEVTQTPSHQVTQMGQEVILRCVPISNHLYFYWYRQILGQKVEFLVSFYNNEISEKSEIFDDQFSVERPDGSNFTLKIRSTKLEDSAMYFCASSEIRRGWNTGELFFGEGSRLTVL.

The CDR3 protein is CAWSEDSRNTEAFF. CDR3 DNA: TGTGCCTGGAGTGAGGACAGCCGGAACACTGAAGCTTTCTTT. This chain joins TRBV30 and TRBJ1-1; D may be TRBD1 (6 bases). Trimming removed 1 base at V and 1 base at J, with 10 bases between. The CDR3 is made up of 14 amino acids. Germline V gene data show CDR1 as GTSNPN and CDR2 as SVGIG (reference sequence).

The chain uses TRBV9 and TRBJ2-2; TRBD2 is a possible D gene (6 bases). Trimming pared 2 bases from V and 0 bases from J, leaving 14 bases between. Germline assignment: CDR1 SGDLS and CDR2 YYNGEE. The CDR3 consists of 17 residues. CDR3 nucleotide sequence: TGTGCCAGCAGCGTGTCTAGACTAGTCCCGAACACCGGGGAGCTGTTTTTT. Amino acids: CASSVSRLVPNTGELFF.

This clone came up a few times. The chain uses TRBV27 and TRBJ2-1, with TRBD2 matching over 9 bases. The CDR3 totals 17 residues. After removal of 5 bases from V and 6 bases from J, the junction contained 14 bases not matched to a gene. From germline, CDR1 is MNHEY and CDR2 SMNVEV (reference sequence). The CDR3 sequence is CASSPLSSSGGSNEQFF. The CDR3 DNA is TGTGCCAGCAGTCCTCTCAGCTCAAGCGGGGGGAGCAATGAGCAGTTCTTC.

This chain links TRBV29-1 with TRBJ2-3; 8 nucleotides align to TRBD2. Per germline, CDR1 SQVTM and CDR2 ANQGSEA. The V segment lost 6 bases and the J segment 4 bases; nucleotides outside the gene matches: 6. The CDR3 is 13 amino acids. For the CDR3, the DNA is TGCAGCGTACGGCGGGGACTAGCAGATACGCAGTATTTT. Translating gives CSVRRGLADTQYF.

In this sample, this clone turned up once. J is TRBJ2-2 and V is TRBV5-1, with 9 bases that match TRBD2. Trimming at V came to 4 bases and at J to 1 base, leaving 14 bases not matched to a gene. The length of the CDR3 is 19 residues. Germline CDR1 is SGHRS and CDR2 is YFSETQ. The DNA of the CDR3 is TGCGCCAGCAGCGAGGGGACCAGCGGGGGGCAGCTGAACACCGGGGAGCTGTTTTTT. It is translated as CASSEGTSGGQLNTGELFF. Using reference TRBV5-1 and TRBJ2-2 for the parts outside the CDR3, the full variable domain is KAGVTQTPRYLIKTRGQQVTLSCSPISGHRSVSWYQQTPGQGLQFLFEYFSETQRNKGNFPGRFSGRQFSNSRSEMNVSTLELGDSALYLCASSEGTSGGQLNTGELFFGEGSRLTVL.

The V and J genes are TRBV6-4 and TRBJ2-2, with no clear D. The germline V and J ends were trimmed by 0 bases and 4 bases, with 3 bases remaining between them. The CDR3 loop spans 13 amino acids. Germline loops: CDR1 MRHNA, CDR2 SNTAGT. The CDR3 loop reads CASSDSTTGELFF. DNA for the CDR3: TGTGCCAGCAGTGACTCAACCACCGGGGAGCTGTTTTTT.

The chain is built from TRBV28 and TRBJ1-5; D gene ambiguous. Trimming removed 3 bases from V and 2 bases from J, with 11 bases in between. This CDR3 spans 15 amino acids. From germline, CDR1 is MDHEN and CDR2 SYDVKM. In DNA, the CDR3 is TGTGCCAGCAGTTTGATCGGTACACGCAATCAGCCCCAGCATTTT. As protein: CASSLIGTRNQPQHF.

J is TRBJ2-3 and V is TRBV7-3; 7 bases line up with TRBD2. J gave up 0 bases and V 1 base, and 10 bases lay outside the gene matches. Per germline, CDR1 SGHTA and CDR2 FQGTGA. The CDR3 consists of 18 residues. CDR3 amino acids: CASSLRGLGHPSTDTQYF. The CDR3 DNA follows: TGTGCCAGCAGCTTAAGAGGACTAGGGCACCCTAGCACAGATACGCAGTATTTT.

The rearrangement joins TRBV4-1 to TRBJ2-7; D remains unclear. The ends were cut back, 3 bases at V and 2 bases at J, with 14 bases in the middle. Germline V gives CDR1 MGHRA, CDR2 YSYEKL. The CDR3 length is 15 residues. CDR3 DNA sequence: TGCGCCAGCAGCCACTATCGTGGCACCGCCTACGAGCAGTACTTC. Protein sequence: CASSHYRGTAYEQYF.

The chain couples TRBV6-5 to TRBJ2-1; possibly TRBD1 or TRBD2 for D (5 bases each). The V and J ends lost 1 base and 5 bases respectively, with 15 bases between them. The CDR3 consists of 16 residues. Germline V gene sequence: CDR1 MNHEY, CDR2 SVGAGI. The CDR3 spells CASSYLYGDGDNEQFF. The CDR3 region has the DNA TGTGCCAGCAGTTACTTATACGGGGACGGAGACAATGAGCAGTTCTTC.

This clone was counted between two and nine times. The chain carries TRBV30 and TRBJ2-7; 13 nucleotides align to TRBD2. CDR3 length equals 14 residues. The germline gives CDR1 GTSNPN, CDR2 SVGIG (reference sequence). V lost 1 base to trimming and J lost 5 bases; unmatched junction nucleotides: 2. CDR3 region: CAWSAGLAGDEQYF. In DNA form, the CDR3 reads TGTGCCTGGAGTGCAGGACTAGCGGGAGACGAGCAGTACTTC.

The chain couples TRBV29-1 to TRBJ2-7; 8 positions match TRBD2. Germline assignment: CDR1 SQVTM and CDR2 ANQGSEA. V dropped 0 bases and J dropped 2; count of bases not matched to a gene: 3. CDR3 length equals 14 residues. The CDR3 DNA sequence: TGCAGCGTTGAAGATAGCGGGGTTACCTACGAGCAGTACTTC. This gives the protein CSVEDSGVTYEQYF.

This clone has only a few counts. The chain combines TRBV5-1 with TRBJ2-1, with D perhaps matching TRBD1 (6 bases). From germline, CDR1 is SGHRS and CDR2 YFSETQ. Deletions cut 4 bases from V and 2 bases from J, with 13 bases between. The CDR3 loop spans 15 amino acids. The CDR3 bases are TGCGCCAGCAGCCCCACAGGGAGCGCCTACAATGAGCAGTTCTTC. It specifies CASSPTGSAYNEQFF.

The CDR3 sequence is CASSHAAGTFYEQYF. In DNA, the CDR3 is TGCGCCAGCAGCCACGCCGCTGGGACATTCTACGAGCAGTACTTC. The V and J genes are TRBV5-1 and TRBJ2-7, with a tentative D call TRBD1 (6 bases). The V and J ends lost 4 bases and 3 bases respectively, with 17 bases between them. From germline, CDR1 is SGHRS and CDR2 YFSETQ. This CDR3 has 15 residues. The complete variable domain, with remaining parts taken from reference TRBV5-1 and TRBJ2-7, reads KAGVTQTPRYLIKTRGQQVTLSCSPISGHRSVSWYQQTPGQGLQFLFEYFSETQRNKGNFPGRFSGRQFSNSRSEMNVSTLELGDSALYLCASSHAAGTFYEQYFGPGTRLTVT.

The CDR3 sequence: CASSYRIQGVKETQYF. DNA of the CDR3: TGTGCCAGCAGTTATCGGATACAGGGGGTAAAGGAGACCCAGTACTTC. The chain couples TRBV6-5 to TRBJ2-5; 8 positions match TRBD1. CDR1 and CDR2 (germline): MNHEY, SVGAGI. J was trimmed by 5 bases and V by 3 bases; bases with no gene match: 11. The CDR3 spans 16 residues.

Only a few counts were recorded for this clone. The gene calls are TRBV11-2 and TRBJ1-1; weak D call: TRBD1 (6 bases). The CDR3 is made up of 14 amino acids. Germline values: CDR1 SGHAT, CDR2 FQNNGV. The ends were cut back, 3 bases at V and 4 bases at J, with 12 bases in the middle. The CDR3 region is CASSFTGLGTEAFF. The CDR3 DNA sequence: TGTGCCAGCAGCTTTACAGGGCTGGGCACTGAAGCTTTCTTT.